Below, 14 T cell receptor beta chains from the same sample are listed, as sequenced in a study of CD8 T cells in ankylosing spondylitis. The study, taken as a whole, reports: Blood from ankylosing spondylitis patients appeared to carry a characteristic roughly 8-variant TCR beta motif.

What these receptors recognize is not known. TCRdb re-called the 5' RACE reads through MiXCR, storing one row per CDR3 protein. The repertoire consists of some 220,000 distinct CDR3 sequences, with 7% to 8% occurring once and the leading ten covering about 14%. Specimen: blood, either unsorted or a sorted T cell fraction (not recorded which). The receptors shown here come from a male donor with ankylosing spondylitis.

This clonotype was recorded at least ten times. V is TRBV28 and J is TRBJ2-7; 12 bases align to TRBD1. This CDR3 contains 15 residues. V was pared by 6 bases and J by 2 bases, with 5 bases of the junction left unmatched. CDR1 MDHEN and CDR2 SYDVKM come from the germline V gene. The CDR3 DNA is TGTGCCAGCAGACGCCGGGACAGGGGGCCCTACGAGCAGTACTTC. Its translation: CASRRRDRGPYEQYF.

Ten or more counts support this clonotype. The gene calls are TRBV7-9 and TRBJ1-1, with D hard to call. Germline CDR1 reads SEHNR; CDR2 reads FQNEAQ (reference sequence). V dropped 5 bases and J dropped 3 bases, with 19 bases sitting between them. This CDR3 is 16 amino acids long. As DNA, the CDR3 is TGTGCCAGCAGCCCTCGTCCGGGAGGGAGCGACACTGAAGCTTTCTTT. It specifies CASSPRPGGSDTEAFF.

The chain recombines TRBV12-3 or TRBV12-4 with TRBJ2-1, with a weak D call TRBD2 (6 bases). The V end lost 3 bases, the J end lost 5 bases, and 14 bases lay between the germline ends. The CDR3 runs to 15 residues. CDR3 residues: CASSLSGAAHNEQFF. The CDR3 DNA sequence: TGTGCCAGCAGTTTGTCGGGAGCGGCACACAATGAGCAGTTCTTC.

The sample holds many counts of this clonotype. An end of the junction differs from the germline gene, which may be a read error. J is TRBJ2-4 and V is TRBV7-9; D might be TRBD2 (5 bases). The CDR3 extends over 11 amino acids. The germline gives CDR1 SEHNR, CDR2 FQNEAQ (reference sequence). The CDR3 region has the DNA TGTGCCAGCAGCTCCGGCCTCCCCGGGGACTTC. Translating it yields CASSSGLPGDF.

Regarding this clonotype: A much bigger clone sits one base away, suggesting this may be a read error. The chain combines TRBV28 with TRBJ2-1, with TRBD2 matching 14 bases. This CDR3 contains 14 residues. The trim removed 6 bases at V and 10 bases at J, leaving 5 bases unmatched. The germline gives CDR1 MDHEN, CDR2 SYDVKM. The CDR3 protein is CASRRLAGGQEQFF. The CDR3 DNA sequence: TGTGCCAGCAGACGACTAGCGGGAGGGCAAGAGCAGTTCTTC.

In this sample, this clonotype turned up many times. J is TRBJ1-1 and V is TRBV20-1, with D possibly TRBD1 on 6 matching bases. The CDR3 sequence is 14 residues long. The ends were cut back, 0 bases at V and 8 bases at J, with 16 bases in the middle. The V gene's germline CDR1 is DFQATT and CDR2 SNEGSKA (reference sequence). The CDR3 sequence is CSARDLDRSGEAFF. CDR3 DNA sequence: TGCAGTGCTAGAGATCTAGACAGGTCGGGGGAAGCTTTCTTT.

This clonotype was detected a few times. J is TRBJ2-7 and V is TRBV20-1; no clear D. V lost 0 bases, J lost 5 bases, and 20 bases lay in between. Germline CDR1 reads DFQATT; CDR2 reads SNEGSKA (reference sequence). The CDR3 sequence is 16 residues long. The CDR3 here is CSARDKRRPTYDEQYF. The CDR3 DNA is TGCAGTGCTAGAGATAAACGGCGGCCTACCTACGACGAGCAGTACTTC.

Ten or more counts support this clonotype. The chain joins TRBV20-1 to TRBJ2-1, with 8 bases lining up with TRBD2. The V segment lost 6 bases and the J segment 2 bases; nucleotides outside the gene matches: 6. The CDR3 is 14 amino acids. Germline V lookup: CDR1 DFQATT, CDR2 SNEGSKA (reference sequence). This chain's CDR3 is CSAPLREAYNEQFF. CDR3 coding DNA: TGCAGTGCCCCACTGCGGGAGGCCTACAATGAGCAGTTCTTC.

This rearrangement joins TRBV6-2 or TRBV6-3 to TRBJ2-3, with TRBD2 matching 10 bases. The CDR3 has 13 amino acids. Germline V gene data show CDR1 as MNHEY and CDR2 as SVGEGT. Trimming at V came to 6 bases and at J to 3 bases, leaving 0 bases not matched to a gene. Here the CDR3 DNA reads TGTGCCAGCAGACTAGCGGGAACAGATACGCAGTATTTT. Translation: CASRLAGTDTQYF.

This clonotype has at least ten counts. The CDR3 sequence is CASSPLRQGPYSHRTGELFF. In nucleotides, the CDR3 is TGTGCCAGCAGTCCCCTCCGGCAGGGGCCATATAGCCATCGCACCGGGGAGCTGTTTTTT. J is TRBJ2-2 and V is TRBV6-4; tentative D call: TRBD1 (6 bases). The CDR3 extends over 20 amino acids. V was cut by 5 bases and J by 4 bases, with 29 bases left in between. Germline assignment: CDR1 MRHNA and CDR2 SNTAGT.

At least ten counts were recorded for this clonotype. The chain carries TRBV3-1 and TRBJ2-1; 9 bases agree with TRBD1. V lost 1 base and J lost 0; bases outside the gene matches: 13. Germline loops: CDR1 LGHDT, CDR2 YNNKEL (reference sequence). The CDR3 runs to 20 residues. The CDR3 DNA is TGTGCCAGCAGCCAAGGTAAAGGACAGGGGACTTCCCTCTCCTACAATGAGCAGTTCTTC. As protein: CASSQGKGQGTSLSYNEQFF.

As regards this clonotype: A much larger clone sits a single nucleotide away, making a read error possible. The CDR3 bases are TGTGTCAGCAGTTACCCGACAGGGGGCAAAACCGGGGAGCTGTTTTTT. This sequence encodes CVSSYPTGGKTGELFF. The chain combines TRBV6-2 or TRBV6-3 with TRBJ2-2, with TRBD1 identical over 10 bases. This CDR3 contains 16 residues. The V gene's germline CDR1 is MNHEY and CDR2 SVGEGT.

The sample holds many counts of this clonotype. The chain combines TRBV20-1 with TRBJ1-2; a weak D match, TRBD1 (6 bases). CDR1 DFQATT and CDR2 SNEGSKA come from the germline V gene (reference sequence). The ends were cut back, 1 base at V and 2 bases at J, with 14 bases in the middle. The CDR3 sequence is 15 residues long. This CDR3 is CSARVMDSKNYGYTF. CDR3 coding DNA: TGCAGTGCTAGAGTTATGGACAGTAAAAACTATGGCTACACCTTC.

This clonotype was detected only a few times. The V call is TRBV5-6, the J call TRBJ1-1; D ambiguous. Germline V gene sequence: CDR1 SGHDT, CDR2 YYEEEE. V was trimmed by 0 bases and J by 10 bases, leaving 19 bases between them. The CDR3 runs 15 residues. The CDR3 loop reads CASSLDPAGMVRAFF. The CDR3 DNA follows: TGTGCCAGCAGCTTGGATCCCGCGGGGATGGTTCGAGCTTTCTTT.